Below, 9 T cell receptor beta chains from the same sample are listed, as sequenced in a study of breast tumors, draining lymph nodes, adjacent tissues (dated by TCRdb to 2016 to 2017). Lymph node samples were obtained from the axillary draining lymph nodes of breast cancer patients. The protocol used for the library was multiplex PCR. Sequencing relied on an Illumina HiSeq 2000. TCRdb trimmed public reads at Q25 via fastp, called clones via MiXCR and kept in-frame beta chains. For every CDR3 protein sequence, its rows merge into one entry that carries the most common genes and DNA. The sample includes about 120,000 distinct CDR3 sequences, with about 20% observed a single time. The ten largest account for more than 3% of the sample. Specimen: axillary lymph node tissue. These receptor sequences come from a female donor with breast cancer. Some clones in this sample may be carry-over from other donors' samples.

This clonotype was detected many times. This rearrangement joins TRBV7-9 to TRBJ2-5; no firm D call. Germline V lookup: CDR1 SEHNR, CDR2 FQNEAQ (reference sequence). Trimming shortened V by 5 bases and J by 7 bases, and 14 bases separated the two germline ends. CDR3 length: 13 residues. CDR3 bases: TGTGCCAGCAGCCCGAATAGTCCGGGGACCCAGTACTTC. Its protein product is CASSPNSPGTQYF. The variable domain in full, with the rest retrieved from reference TRBV7-9 and TRBJ2-5, is DTGVSQNPRHKITKRGQNVTFRCDPISEHNRLYWYRQTLGQGPEFLTYFQNEAQLEKSRLLSDRFSAERPKGSFSTLEIQRTEQGDSAMYLCASSPNSPGTQYFGPGTRLLVL.

This clonotype was observed many times. The V call is TRBV7-9, the J call TRBJ2-3, with D possibly matching TRBD1 (6 bases). Trimming pared 4 bases from V and 4 bases from J, leaving 9 bases between. The CDR3 is 13 residues long. CDR1 and CDR2 from the germline V gene are SEHNR and FQNEAQ (reference sequence). The CDR3 sequence: CASSSQGPDTQYF. Here the CDR3 DNA reads TGTGCCAGCAGCTCTCAGGGGCCAGATACGCAGTATTTT.

This clonotype occurred many times. The V call is TRBV19, the J call TRBJ2-1; 11 positions match TRBD2. The CDR3 totals 15 residues. Trimming cost V 6 bases and J 5 bases; bases outside gene matches: 6. In germline, CDR1 is LNHDA, CDR2 SQIVND (reference sequence). The CDR3 loop reads CASSGLAGQNNEQFF. As DNA, the CDR3 is TGTGCCAGTAGCGGACTAGCGGGCCAAAACAATGAGCAGTTCTTC.

This clonotype has just a few counts. V is TRBV3-1 and J is TRBJ2-3; D is possibly TRBD2 (5 bases). V lost 4 bases and J lost 7, with 6 bases in between. Looked up from germline, CDR1 is LGHDT and CDR2 is YNNKEL (reference sequence). There are 11 residues in the CDR3. CDR3: CASSRGNTQYF. CDR3 bases: TGTGCCAGCAGCCGAGGGAATACGCAGTATTTT.

Regarding this clonotype: One end of the junction does not line up with germline, which may come from a read error. The CDR3 loop is CTSSQVPYEQYF. The DNA of the CDR3 is TGTACCAGCAGCCAGGTTCCCTACGAGCAGTACTTC. This chain joins TRBV14 and TRBJ2-7, with D unresolved. This CDR3 is 12 amino acids long. Germline lookup yields CDR1 SGHDN and CDR2 FVKESK.

The chain recombines TRBV28 with TRBJ1-5; D is perhaps TRBD1 (6 bases). The CDR3 has 13 residues. Trimming left V 10 bases short and J 8 bases short, with 18 bases between. Per the germline V gene, CDR1 is MDHEN and CDR2 is SYDVKM. The CDR3 bases are TGTGCCACAGATACAGGGAGTTTCGAGCCCCAGCATTTT. This codes for CATDTGSFEPQHF.

The J gene is TRBJ2-1, the V gene TRBV7-8; D possibly matches TRBD1 or TRBD2 (7 bases each). CDR3 length: 17 amino acids. Trimming removed 3 bases from V and 7 bases from J, with 22 bases in between. The germline CDR1 and CDR2 sequences are SGHVS and FQNEAQ. The CDR3 DNA follows: TGTGCCAGCAGCTTCGGGCAGGGGGGGGGGGCTCGGAATGAGCAGTTCTTC. This translates into CASSFGQGGGARNEQFF.

Concerning this clonotype: This may be a read error: a much more frequent sequence differs by one nucleotide. The chain joins TRBV25-1 to TRBJ2-3; 7 bases align to TRBD2. The germline CDR1 and CDR2 sequences are MGHDK and SYGVNS. There are 13 residues in the CDR3. The DNA for the CDR3 is TGTGCCAGCGGTGAAGGGGAGGGAAATACGCAGTATTTT. As protein: CASGEGEGNTQYF.

This clonotype came up many times. This chain links TRBV24-1 with TRBJ2-5; 8 bases fit TRBD2. The germline V gene encodes CDR1 KGHDR and CDR2 SFDVKD. The J segment lost 5 bases and the V segment lost 8 bases, leaving 9 bases of the junction unmatched. The CDR3 loop spans 14 amino acids. The CDR3 coding sequence is TGTGCCACCAAGGCAGCGGGAGAGGTGGAGACCCAGTACTTC. This encodes CATKAAGEVETQYF.